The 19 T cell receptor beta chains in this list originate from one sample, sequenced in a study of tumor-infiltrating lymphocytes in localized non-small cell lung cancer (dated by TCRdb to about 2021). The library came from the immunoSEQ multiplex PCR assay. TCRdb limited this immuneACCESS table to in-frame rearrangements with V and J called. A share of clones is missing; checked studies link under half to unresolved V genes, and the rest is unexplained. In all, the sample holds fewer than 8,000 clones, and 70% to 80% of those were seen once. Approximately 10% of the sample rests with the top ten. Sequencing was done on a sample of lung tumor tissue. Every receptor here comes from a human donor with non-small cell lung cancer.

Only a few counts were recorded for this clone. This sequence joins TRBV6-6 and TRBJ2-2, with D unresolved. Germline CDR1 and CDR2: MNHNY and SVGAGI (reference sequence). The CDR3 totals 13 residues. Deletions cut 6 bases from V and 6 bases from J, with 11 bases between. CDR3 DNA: TGTGCCAGCAGCACTTCTAATTCCGGGGAGCTGTTTTTT. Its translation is CASSTSNSGELFF.

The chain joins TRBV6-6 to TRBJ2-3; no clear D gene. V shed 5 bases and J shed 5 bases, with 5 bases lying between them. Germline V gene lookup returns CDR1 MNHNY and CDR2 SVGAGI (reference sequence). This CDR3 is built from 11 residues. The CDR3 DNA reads TGTGCCAGCAGTCCGGGAGATACGCAGTATTTT. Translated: CASSPGDTQYF.

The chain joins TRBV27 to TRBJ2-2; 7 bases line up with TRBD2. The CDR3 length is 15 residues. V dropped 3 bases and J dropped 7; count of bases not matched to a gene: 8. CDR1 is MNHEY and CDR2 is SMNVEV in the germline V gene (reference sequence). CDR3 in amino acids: CASSFGGGPVGELFF. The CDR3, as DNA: TGTGCCAGCAGTTTTGGGGGAGGGCCGGTCGGGGAGCTGTTTTTT.

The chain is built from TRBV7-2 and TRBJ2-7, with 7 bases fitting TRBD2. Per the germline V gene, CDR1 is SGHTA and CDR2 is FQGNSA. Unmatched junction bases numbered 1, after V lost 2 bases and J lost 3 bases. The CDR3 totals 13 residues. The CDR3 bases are TGTGCCAGCAGCTTATGGGGGGGCTACGAGCAGTACTTC. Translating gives CASSLWGGYEQYF.

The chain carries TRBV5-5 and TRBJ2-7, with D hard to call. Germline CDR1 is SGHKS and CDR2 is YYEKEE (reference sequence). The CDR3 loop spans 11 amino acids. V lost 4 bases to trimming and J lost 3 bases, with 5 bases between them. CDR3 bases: TGTGCCAGCAGCGCCCGCTACGAGCAGTACTTC. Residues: CASSARYEQYF.

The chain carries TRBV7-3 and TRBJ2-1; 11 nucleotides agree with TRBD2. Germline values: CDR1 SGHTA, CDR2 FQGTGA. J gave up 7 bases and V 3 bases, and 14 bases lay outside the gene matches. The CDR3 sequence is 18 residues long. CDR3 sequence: CASSFAQLSSGRLNEQFF. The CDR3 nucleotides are TGTGCCAGCAGCTTCGCTCAGCTTTCTAGCGGGAGGTTGAATGAGCAGTTCTTC.

The CDR3 region is CAIPSGAGVGSLETQYF. The DNA of the CDR3 is TGTGCCATCCCTTCGGGCGCGGGAGTGGGGTCGTTGGAGACCCAGTACTTC. V gene TRBV2 combines with J gene TRBJ2-5; 7 bases are shared with TRBD2. Germline lookup yields CDR1 SNHLY and CDR2 FYNNEI. The trim removed 10 bases at V and 5 bases at J, leaving 22 bases unmatched. This CDR3 is built from 17 residues.

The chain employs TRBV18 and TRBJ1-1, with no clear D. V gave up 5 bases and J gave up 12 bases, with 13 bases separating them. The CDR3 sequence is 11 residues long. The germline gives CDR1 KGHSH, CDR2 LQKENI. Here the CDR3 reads CASSEMGETFF. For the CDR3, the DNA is TGTGCCAGCTCAGAGATGGGTGAGACTTTCTTT.

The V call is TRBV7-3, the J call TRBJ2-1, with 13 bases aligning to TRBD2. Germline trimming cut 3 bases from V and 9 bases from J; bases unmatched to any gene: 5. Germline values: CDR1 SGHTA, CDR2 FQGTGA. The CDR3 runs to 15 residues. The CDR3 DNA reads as TGTGCCAGCAGCTTCGGACTAGCGGGAGATGTTGAGCAGTTCTTC. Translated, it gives CASSFGLAGDVEQFF. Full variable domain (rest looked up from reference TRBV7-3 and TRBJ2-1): GAGVSQTPSNKVTEKGKYVELRCDPISGHTALYWYRQSLGQGPEFLIYFQGTGAADDSGLPNDRFFAVRPEGSVSTLKIQRTERGDSAVYLCASSFGLAGDVEQFFGPGTRLTVL.

The CDR3 bases are TGTGCCAGCAGTTCGAGACCGTTGTCCTACGAGCAGTACTTC. Translation gives CASSSRPLSYEQYF. The chain is built from TRBV28 and TRBJ2-7; D unclear. The CDR3 runs 14 residues. With 4 bases removed from V and 1 base from J, the gap between germline ends came to 11 bases. Germline V CDR1 and CDR2: MDHEN, SYDVKM.

The CDR3 DNA sequence: TGCAGCGTTGAAGTCCGCGTTGACAGGGGTAATGAAAAACTGTTTTTT. This translates into CSVEVRVDRGNEKLFF. This rearrangement joins TRBV29-1 to TRBJ1-4; TRBD1 agrees at 8 bases. Looked up from germline, CDR1 is SQVTM and CDR2 is ANQGSEA. The CDR3 covers 16 residues. V lost 1 base to trimming and J lost 4 bases; unmatched junction nucleotides: 8.

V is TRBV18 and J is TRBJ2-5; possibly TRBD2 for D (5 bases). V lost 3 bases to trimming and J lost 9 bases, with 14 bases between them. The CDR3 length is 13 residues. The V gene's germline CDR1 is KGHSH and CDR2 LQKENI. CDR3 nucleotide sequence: TGTGCCAGCTCACCCGGGTCGCAGGAGGCCCAGTACTTC. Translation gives CASSPGSQEAQYF.

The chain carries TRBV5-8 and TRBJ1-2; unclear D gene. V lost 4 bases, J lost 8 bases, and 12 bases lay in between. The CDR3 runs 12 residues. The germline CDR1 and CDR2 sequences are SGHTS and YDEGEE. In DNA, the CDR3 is TGTGCCAGCAGCCACGGGAACTGGGGCTACACCTTC. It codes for CASSHGNWGYTF.

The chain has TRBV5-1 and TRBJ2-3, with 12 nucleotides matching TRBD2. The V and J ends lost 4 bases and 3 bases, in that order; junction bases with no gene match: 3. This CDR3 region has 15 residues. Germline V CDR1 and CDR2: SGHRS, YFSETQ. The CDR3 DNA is TGCGCCAGCAGCCGACTAGCGGGAGTGACAGATACGCAGTATTTT. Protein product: CASSRLAGVTDTQYF.

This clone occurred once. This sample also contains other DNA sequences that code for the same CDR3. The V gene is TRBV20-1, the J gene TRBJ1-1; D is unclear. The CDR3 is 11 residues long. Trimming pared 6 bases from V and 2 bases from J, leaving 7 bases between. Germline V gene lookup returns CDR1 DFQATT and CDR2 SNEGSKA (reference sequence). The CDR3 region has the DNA TGCAGTGCCTCTGGCAACACTGAAGCTTTCTTT. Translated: CSASGNTEAFF.

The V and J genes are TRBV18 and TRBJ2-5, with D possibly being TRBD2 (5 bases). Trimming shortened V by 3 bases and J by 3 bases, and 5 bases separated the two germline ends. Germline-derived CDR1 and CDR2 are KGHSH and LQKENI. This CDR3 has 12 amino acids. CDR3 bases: TGTGCCAGCTCACCGCGGGAAGAGACCCAGTACTTC. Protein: CASSPREETQYF.

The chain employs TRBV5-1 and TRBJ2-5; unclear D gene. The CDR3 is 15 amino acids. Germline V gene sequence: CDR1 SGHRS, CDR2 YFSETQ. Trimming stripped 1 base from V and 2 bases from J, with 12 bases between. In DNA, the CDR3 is TGCGCCAGCAGCTTGTGGGATAGGAGACAAGAGACCCAGTACTTC. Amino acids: CASSLWDRRQETQYF.

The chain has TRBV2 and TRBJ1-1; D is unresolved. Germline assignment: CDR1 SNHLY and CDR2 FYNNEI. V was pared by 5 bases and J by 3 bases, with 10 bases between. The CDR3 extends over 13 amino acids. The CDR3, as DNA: TGTGCCAGCAGTCCCGACGAACACACTGAAGCTTTCTTT. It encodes CASSPDEHTEAFF.

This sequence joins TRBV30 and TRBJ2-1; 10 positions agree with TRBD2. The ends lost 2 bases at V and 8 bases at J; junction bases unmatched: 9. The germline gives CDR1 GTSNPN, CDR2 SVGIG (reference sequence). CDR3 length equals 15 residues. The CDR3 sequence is CAWSWTGLANYEQFF. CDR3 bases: TGTGCCTGGAGTTGGACGGGACTAGCGAATTATGAGCAGTTCTTC.